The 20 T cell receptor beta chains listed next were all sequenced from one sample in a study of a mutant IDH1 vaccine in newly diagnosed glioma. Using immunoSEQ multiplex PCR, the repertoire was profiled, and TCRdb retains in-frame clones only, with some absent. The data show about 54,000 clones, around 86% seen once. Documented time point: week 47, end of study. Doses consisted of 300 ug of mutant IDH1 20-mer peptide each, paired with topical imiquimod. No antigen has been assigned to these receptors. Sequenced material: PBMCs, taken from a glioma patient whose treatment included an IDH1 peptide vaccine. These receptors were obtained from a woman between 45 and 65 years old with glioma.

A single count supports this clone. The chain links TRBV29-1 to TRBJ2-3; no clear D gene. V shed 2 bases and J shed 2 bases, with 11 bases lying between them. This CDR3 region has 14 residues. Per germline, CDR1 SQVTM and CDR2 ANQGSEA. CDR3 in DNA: TGCAGCGTTGAAAGGGTTCTCGTCACAGATACGCAGTATTTT. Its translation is CSVERVLVTDTQYF.

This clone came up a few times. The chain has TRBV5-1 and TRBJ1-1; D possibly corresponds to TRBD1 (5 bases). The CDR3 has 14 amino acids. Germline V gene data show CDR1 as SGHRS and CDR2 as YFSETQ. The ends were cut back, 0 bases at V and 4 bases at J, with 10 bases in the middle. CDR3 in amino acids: CASSLVVGGTEAFF. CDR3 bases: TGCGCCAGCAGCTTGGTGGTCGGGGGCACTGAAGCTTTCTTT.

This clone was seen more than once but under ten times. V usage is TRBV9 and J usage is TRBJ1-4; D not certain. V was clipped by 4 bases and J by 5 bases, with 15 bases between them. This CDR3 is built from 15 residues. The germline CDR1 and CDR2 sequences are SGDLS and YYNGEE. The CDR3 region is CASSQLQAKNEKLFF. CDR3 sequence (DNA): TGTGCCAGCAGCCAACTTCAGGCGAAGAATGAAAAACTGTTTTTT.

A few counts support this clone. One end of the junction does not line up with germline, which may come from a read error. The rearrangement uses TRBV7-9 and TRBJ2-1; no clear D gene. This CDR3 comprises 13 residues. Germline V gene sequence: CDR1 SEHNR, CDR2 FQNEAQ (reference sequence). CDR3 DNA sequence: TGTGCCAGCAGCGATGGATACGCTCAGATTATGATCTTC. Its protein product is CASSDGYAQIMIF.

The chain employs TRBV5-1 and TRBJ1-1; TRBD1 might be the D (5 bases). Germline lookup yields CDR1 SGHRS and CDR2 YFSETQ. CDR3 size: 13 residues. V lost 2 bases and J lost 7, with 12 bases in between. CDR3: CASSLAGSGEAFF. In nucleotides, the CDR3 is TGCGCCAGCAGCTTAGCAGGGTCGGGTGAAGCTTTCTTT. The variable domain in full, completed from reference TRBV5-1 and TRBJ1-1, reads KAGVTQTPRYLIKTRGQQVTLSCSPISGHRSVSWYQQTPGQGLQFLFEYFSETQRNKGNFPGRFSGRQFSNSRSEMNVSTLELGDSALYLCASSLAGSGEAFFGQGTRLTVV.

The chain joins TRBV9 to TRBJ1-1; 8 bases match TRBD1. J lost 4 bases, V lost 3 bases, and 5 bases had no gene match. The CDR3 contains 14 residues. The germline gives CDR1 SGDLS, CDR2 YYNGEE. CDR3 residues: CASSEQQGGTEAFF. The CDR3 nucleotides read TGTGCCAGCAGCGAACAACAGGGGGGCACTGAAGCTTTCTTT.

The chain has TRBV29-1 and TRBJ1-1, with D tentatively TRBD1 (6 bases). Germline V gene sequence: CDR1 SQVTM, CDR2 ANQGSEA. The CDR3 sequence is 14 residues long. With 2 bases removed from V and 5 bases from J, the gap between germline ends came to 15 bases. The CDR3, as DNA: TGCAGCGTTGAAAGGCGGGGGCGCAGAACTGAAGCTTTCTTT. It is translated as CSVERRGRRTEAFF.

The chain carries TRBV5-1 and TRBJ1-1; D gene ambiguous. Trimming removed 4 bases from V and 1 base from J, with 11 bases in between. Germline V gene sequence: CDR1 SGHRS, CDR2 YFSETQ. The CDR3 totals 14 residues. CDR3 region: CASSLWGQNTEAFF. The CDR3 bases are TGCGCCAGCAGCCTCTGGGGTCAGAACACTGAAGCTTTCTTT.

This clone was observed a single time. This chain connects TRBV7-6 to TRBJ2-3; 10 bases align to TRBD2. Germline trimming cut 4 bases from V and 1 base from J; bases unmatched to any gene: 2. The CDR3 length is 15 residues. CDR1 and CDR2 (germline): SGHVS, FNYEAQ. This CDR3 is CASSSSGGGTDTQYF. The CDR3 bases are TGTGCCAGCAGCTCTAGCGGGGGAGGCACAGATACGCAGTATTTT.

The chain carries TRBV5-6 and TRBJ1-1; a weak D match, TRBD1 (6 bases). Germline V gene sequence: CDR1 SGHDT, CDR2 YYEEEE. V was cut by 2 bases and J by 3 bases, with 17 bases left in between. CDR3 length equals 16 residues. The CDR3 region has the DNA TGTGCCAGCAGCTTCCTCGGTAACCAGGGGCACACTGAAGCTTTCTTT. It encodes CASSFLGNQGHTEAFF.

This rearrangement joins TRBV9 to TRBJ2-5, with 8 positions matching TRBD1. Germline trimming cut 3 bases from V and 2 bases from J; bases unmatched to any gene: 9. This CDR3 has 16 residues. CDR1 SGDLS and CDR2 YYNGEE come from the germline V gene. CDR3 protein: CASSARQGWGQETQYF. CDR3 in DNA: TGTGCCAGCAGCGCGAGACAGGGGTGGGGGCAAGAGACCCAGTACTTC.

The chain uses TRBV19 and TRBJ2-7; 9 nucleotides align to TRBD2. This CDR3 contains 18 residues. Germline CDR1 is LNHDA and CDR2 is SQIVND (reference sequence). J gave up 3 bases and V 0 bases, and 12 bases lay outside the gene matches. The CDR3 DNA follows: TGTGCCAGTAGTATAGACTTCCCAGGGAGCGGGGGGAACTACGAGCAGTACTTC. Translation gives CASSIDFPGSGGNYEQYF.

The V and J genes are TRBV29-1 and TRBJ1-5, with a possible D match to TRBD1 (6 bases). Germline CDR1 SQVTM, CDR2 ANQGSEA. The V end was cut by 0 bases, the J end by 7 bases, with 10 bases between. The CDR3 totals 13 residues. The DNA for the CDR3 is TGCAGCGTTGAAGAAAACCAGGGGCAGCCCCAGCATTTT. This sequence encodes CSVEENQGQPQHF.

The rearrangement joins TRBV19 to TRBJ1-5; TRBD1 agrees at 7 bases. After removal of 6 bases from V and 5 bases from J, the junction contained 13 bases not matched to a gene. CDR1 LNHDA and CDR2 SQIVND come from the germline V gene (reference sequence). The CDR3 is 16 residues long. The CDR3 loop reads CASSPRRQGYDQPQHF. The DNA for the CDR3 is TGTGCCAGTAGCCCCAGACGACAGGGTTATGATCAGCCCCAGCATTTT.

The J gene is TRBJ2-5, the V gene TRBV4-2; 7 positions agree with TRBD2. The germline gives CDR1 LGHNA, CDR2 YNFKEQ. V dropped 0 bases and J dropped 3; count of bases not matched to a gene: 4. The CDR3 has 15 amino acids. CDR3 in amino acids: CASSQDLGGEETQYF. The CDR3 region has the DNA TGTGCCAGCAGCCAAGATCTTGGGGGGGAAGAGACCCAGTACTTC.

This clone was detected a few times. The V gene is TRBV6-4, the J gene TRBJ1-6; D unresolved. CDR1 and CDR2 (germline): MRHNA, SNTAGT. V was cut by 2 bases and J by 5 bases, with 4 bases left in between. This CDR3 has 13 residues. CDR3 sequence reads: CASSDRDNSPLHF. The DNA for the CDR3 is TGTGCCAGCAGTGACAGGGATAATTCACCCCTCCACTTT.

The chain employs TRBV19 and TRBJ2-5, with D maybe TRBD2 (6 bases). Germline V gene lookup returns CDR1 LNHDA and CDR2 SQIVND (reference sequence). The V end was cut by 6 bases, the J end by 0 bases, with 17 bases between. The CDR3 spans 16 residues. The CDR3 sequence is CASSLRTRGDQETQYF. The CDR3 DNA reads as TGTGCCAGTAGCCTGAGGACGCGCGGGGACCAAGAGACCCAGTACTTC.

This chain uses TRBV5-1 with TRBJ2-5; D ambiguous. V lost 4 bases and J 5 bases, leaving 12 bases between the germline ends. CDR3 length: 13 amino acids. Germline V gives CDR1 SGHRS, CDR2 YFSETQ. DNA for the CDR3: TGCGCCAGCAGCACATGGATCGGGGAGACCCAGTACTTC. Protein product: CASSTWIGETQYF.

Here the CDR3 reads CAISQTVAGPVDEQYF. The DNA for the CDR3 is TGTGCCATCAGTCAGACAGTAGCGGGACCCGTGGACGAGCAGTACTTC. This chain joins TRBV10-3 and TRBJ2-7, with 8 bases that match TRBD2. Germline values: CDR1 ENHRY, CDR2 SYGVKD. V lost 5 bases and J lost 5; bases outside the gene matches: 14. The CDR3 is 16 residues long.

The CDR3 DNA reads TGTGCCAGCAGCCAACGGCTAGCGGGGGGGTACAATGAGCAGTTCTTC. Its translation is CASSQRLAGGYNEQFF. The chain employs TRBV4-2 and TRBJ2-1; 12 bases match TRBD2. With V trimmed by 2 bases and J by 4 bases, 3 bases remained unmatched. The germline V gene encodes CDR1 LGHNA and CDR2 YNFKEQ. The length of the CDR3 is 16 residues.